The rows below give T cell receptor beta chains drawn from one sample of a study of T cell repertoires in cytomegalovirus infection. TCRdb re-derived calls from the reads in MiXCR, one entry per CDR3 protein. The sample yields 600,000 to 700,000 distinct CDR3 sequences, about 33% seen once. Their cognate antigens are unknown. Sequencing was performed on cultured PBMCs, taken from culture after CMV antigen stimulation. Every receptor here comes from a human donor in good health (CMV status not recorded). Some clones in this sample may be carry-over from other donors' samples. Each CDR3 is given with its conserved first and last residue. The order of the fields is D gene, V gene, J gene, clone size, CDR3 DNA, CDR3 protein. The D gene is left open where the match is weak. A row's size may be missing; if present it is once, few, many or a size class.

>NA|TRBV12-3/TRBV12-4|TRBJ1-5|NA
TGTGCCAGCAGTTTCCAGAATCAGCCCCAGCATTTT
CASSFQNQPQHF
>NA|TRBV19|TRBJ2-1|NA
TGTGCCAGTAGTAAAGGGGGCTCCTACAATGAGCAGTTCTTC
CASSKGGSYNEQFF
>TRBD1|TRBV14|TRBJ2-3|NA
TGTGCCAGCAGCCTCCTAAGGGGACAGGGGAGAGATACGCAGTATTTT
CASSLLRGQGRDTQYF
>NA|TRBV7-9|TRBJ1-5|few
TGTGCCAGCAGCTTAGGGGATGGAAGGGCCAATCAGCCCCAGCATTTT
CASSLGDGRANQPQHF
>NA|TRBV10-3|TRBJ1-2|NA
TGTGCCAACCGGGACTCCCCCCAATCCTATGGCTACACCTTC
CANRDSPQSYGYTF
>NA|TRBV12-3/TRBV12-4|TRBJ1-1|NA
TGTGCCAGCAGTTCCGGGAGAGGGCTGAACACTGAAGCTTTCTTT
CASSSGRGLNTEAFF
>NA|TRBV6-2/TRBV6-3|TRBJ2-1|NA
TGTGCCAGCAGTTACTCGAGGGCCGTGAACAATGAGCAGTTCTTC
CASSYSRAVNNEQFF
>NA|TRBV28|TRBJ1-5|NA
TGTGCCAGCAGTTTGCCCGGACAGTTTTATAGCAATCAGCCCCAGCATTTT
CASSLPGQFYSNQPQHF
>TRBD2|TRBV20-1|TRBJ2-1|NA
TGCAGTGCTAGTGGGCTAGCGGCTTACAATGAGCAGTTCTTC
CSASGLAAYNEQFF
>TRBD1|TRBV2|TRBJ2-7|NA
TGTGCCAGCAGTGATAGGTCAGGGGGACCCTACGAGCAGTACTTC
CASSDRSGGPYEQYF
>TRBD2|TRBV10-3|TRBJ2-7|NA
TGTGCCATCAGTTCCGGGACTAGCGGGAGGACCTACGAGCAGTACTTC
CAISSGTSGRTYEQYF
>NA|TRBV2|TRBJ1-2|NA
TGTGCCAGCAGTGACTGGCAGGGATACAACTCCTATGGCTACACCTTC
CASSDWQGYNSYGYTF
>NA|TRBV7-6|TRBJ1-1|few
TGTGCCAGCAGCCGACCGGGGGGGATGAACACTGAAGCTTTCTTT
CASSRPGGMNTEAFF
>NA|TRBV20-1|TRBJ1-1|few
TGCAGTGCTAGAGTTAAGGGCTTGAACACTGAAGCTTTCTTT
CSARVKGLNTEAFF
>NA|TRBV19|TRBJ1-1|NA
TGTGCCAGTAGTATGGGGACGGTTAACACTGAAGCTTTCTTT
CASSMGTVNTEAFF
>NA|TRBV10-3|TRBJ2-3|NA
TGTGCCACGTTGAGGGGGGGGGACTTCGGATATAGCACAGATACGCAGTATTTT
CATLRGGDFGYSTDTQYF
>NA|TRBV20-1|TRBJ1-2|NA
TGCAGTGCTAGGACCCGGGCAGGGTTATTAGCCACCTTC
CSARTRAGLLATF
>TRBD2|TRBV12-3/TRBV12-4|TRBJ2-1|NA
TGTGCCAGCAGTTTCCGGCGCTCTACGGGAGGGAAGGGGGAGCAGTTCTTC
CASSFRRSTGGKGEQFF
>TRBD2|TRBV19|TRBJ2-5|NA
TGTGCCAGTAGTATGACTAGCGGGAGGGGGGAGACCCAGTACTTC
CASSMTSGRGETQYF
>TRBD2|TRBV7-2|TRBJ2-5|many
TGTGCCAGCAGGGATAGCGGGACCCAAGAGACCCAGTACTTC
CASRDSGTQETQYF
>TRBD1|TRBV12-3/TRBV12-4|TRBJ1-5|NA
TGTGCCAGCAGTTTAGCGTATGGGACAGGGAACCAGCCCCAGCATTTT
CASSLAYGTGNQPQHF
>TRBD2|TRBV7-2|TRBJ2-1|NA
TGTGCCAGCAGGGGGGGCGGGGGGGGGTACAATGAGCAGTTCTTC
CASRGGGGGYNEQFF
>TRBD2|TRBV20-1|TRBJ2-3|NA
TGCAGTGCTCCCGGGACTAGATCCACAGATACGCAGTATTTT
CSAPGTRSTDTQYF
>NA|TRBV20-1|TRBJ2-1|few
TGCAGTGCTAGAGCACCGGCTGAGCAGTTCTTC
CSARAPAEQFF
>NA|TRBV29-1|TRBJ2-1|NA
TGCAGCGTTGAAGATCCGAGGCGCGGGTTCTTC
CSVEDPRRGFF
>TRBD1|TRBV7-2|TRBJ1-6|many
TGTGCCAGCAGCTTAGGGCGCTGGGACAGCGCGTACATCCCCCTCCACTTT
CASSLGRWDSAYIPLHF
>NA|TRBV25-1|TRBJ1-5|NA
TGTGCCAGCAGTGAATTAGGAGGGTTTGGTCAGCCCCAGCATTTT
CASSELGGFGQPQHF